This TCR beta chain derives from a study of early T cells in non-severe SARS-CoV-2 infection. Study-level background: The study sequenced bulk RNA from unsorted whole blood, with chains unpaired.

A note on this clonotype: What it recognizes is unknown.

Trimming removed 5 bases from V and 14 bases from J, with 10 bases in between. This CDR3 comprises 11 residues. Germline V CDR1 and CDR2: SGHAT, FQNNGV. The protocol attached unique molecular identifiers to individual cDNA molecules. TCRdb fed the 5' RACE reads into MiXCR, producing one record per CDR3 protein. Among about 59,000 distinct CDR3 sequences listed, approximately 12% were seen once. Study-wide points: Missing private and CD4 specificities, VDJdb matching favored anti-spike CD8 responses.

The J gene is TRBJ1-6, the V gene TRBV11-2; D is perhaps TRBD1 (5 bases). This TCR was recovered from an adult who was a healthcare worker with PCR-confirmed SARS-CoV-2 infection or an uninfected control (not recorded which). Material for sequencing was whole blood. In DNA, the CDR3 is TGTGCCAGCAGCCTCCTGGGGGCCCTCCACTTT. Its protein product is CASSLLGALHF.